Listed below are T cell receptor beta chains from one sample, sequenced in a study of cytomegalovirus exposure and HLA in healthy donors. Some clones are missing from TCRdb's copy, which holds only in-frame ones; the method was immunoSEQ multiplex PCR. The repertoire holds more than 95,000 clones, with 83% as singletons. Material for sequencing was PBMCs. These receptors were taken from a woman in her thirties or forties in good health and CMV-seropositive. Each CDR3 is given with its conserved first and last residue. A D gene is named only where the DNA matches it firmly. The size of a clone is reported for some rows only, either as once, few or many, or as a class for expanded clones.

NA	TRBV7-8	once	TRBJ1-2	TGTGCCAGCAGCTTATTACTCACGGCTAACTATGGCTACACCTTC	CASSLLLTANYGYTF
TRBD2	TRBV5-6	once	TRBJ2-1	TGTGCCAGCAGCTTGGGGGCGGGAGGGCCCGATGAGCAGTTCTTC	CASSLGAGGPDEQFF
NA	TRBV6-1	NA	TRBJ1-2	TGTGCCAGCACCTACGAATTGAGACAGGTTTTAACCTTC	CASTYELRQVLTF
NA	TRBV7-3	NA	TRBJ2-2	TGTGCCAGCAGCTTAGCGGGAAAGGGCACCGGGGAGCTGTTTTTT	CASSLAGKGTGELFF
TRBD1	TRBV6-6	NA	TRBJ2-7	TGTGCCAGCAGACCGGGACAGGGACACTACGAGCAGTACTTC	CASRPGQGHYEQYF
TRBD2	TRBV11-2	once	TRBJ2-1	TGTGCCAGTACGAGACTAGCGGGAGGACTTAGCTCCTACAATGAGCAGTTCTTC	CASTRLAGGLSSYNEQFF
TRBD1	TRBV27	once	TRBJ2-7	TGTGCCAGCAGTCCATCCGGGACAGGCTTTCTCGAGCAGTACTTC	CASSPSGTGFLEQYF
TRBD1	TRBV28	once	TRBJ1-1	TGTGCCAGCAGTACCGACCGACAGGGGAACACTGAAGCTTTCTTT	CASSTDRQGNTEAFF
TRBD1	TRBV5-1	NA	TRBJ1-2	TGCGCCAGCAGGCCGGGACAGGGGGAGGGTGGCTACACCTTC	CASRPGQGEGGYTF
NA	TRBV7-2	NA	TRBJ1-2	TGTGCCAGCAGCTTAGGACCGCGGACAGCTAACTATGGCTACACCTTC	CASSLGPRTANYGYTF
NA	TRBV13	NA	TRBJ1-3	TGTGCCAGCAGCTTACTAGGGGATCACACCATATATTTT	CASSLLGDHTIYF
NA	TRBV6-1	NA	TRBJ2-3	TGTGCCAGCAGGGGGGACTCGGCTGGAGATACGCAGTATTTT	CASRGDSAGDTQYF
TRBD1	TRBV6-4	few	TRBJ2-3	TGTGCCAGCAGCCGAGGACAGGGGGAGGCAGATACGCAGTATTTT	CASSRGQGEADTQYF
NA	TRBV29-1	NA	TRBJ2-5	TGCAGCGTAGGAGATAAGGTGGGGACCCAGTACTTC	CSVGDKVGTQYF
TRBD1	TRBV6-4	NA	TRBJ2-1	TGTGCCAGCAGCGGGACAGGGGGCGGTTATGAGCAGTTCTTC	CASSGTGGGYEQFF
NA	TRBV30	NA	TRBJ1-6	TGTGCCTGGACTCCAGGGTCGGAGTATTCACCCCTCCACTTT	CAWTPGSEYSPLHF
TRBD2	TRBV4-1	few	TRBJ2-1	TGTGCCAGCAGCCCTGAGACTAGCGGGAGTATCAATGAGCAGTTCTTC	CASSPETSGSINEQFF
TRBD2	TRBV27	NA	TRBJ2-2	TGTGCCAGCAGTTTACTTAGCGGGAGTAGCGCCGGGGAGCTGTTTTTT	CASSLLSGSSAGELFF
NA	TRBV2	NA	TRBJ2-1	TGTGCCAGCAGGGAGTACAATGAGCAGTTCTTC	CASREYNEQFF
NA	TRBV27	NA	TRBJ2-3	TGTGCCAGCAGTTTATTTTCCCCACCGGGGAGCTCAGATACGCAGTATTTT	CASSLFSPPGSSDTQYF
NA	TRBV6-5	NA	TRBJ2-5	TGTGCCAGCAGGGCCGCGACTAGAAAAGAGACCCAGTACTTC	CASRAATRKETQYF
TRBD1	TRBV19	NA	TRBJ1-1	TGTGCCAGTAGTTCCCGGGACAGGGCCGCCACTGAAGCTTTCTTT	CASSSRDRAATEAFF
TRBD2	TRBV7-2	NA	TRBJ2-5	TGTGCCAGCAGCTTAGATTCCGGGACTAAAGAGACCCAGTACTTC	CASSLDSGTKETQYF
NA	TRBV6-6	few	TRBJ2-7	TGTGCCAGCGCTAGCGCCACCTACGAGCAGTACTTC	CASASATYEQYF
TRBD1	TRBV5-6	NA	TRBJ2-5	TGTGCCAGCAGCTTGGCCGGACAGGGGGGTGAGACCCAGTACTTC	CASSLAGQGGETQYF
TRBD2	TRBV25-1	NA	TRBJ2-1	TGTGCCAGCAGTGTTCTAGCGGGAGTCCATGAGCAGTTCTTC	CASSVLAGVHEQFF
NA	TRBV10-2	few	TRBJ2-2	TGCGCCAGCTGTAAGCGTGGCTGGGAGCTGTTTTTT	CASCKRGWELFF
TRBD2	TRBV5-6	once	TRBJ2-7	TGTGCCAGCCGGTCCAGCGGGAGAGTTGTGTACGAGCAGTACTTC	CASRSSGRVVYEQYF
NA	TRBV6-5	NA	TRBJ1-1	TGTGCCAGCACCATAAGGGGGGAAGCTTTCTTT	CASTIRGEAFF
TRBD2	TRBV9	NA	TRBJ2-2	TGTGCCAGCAGCCCGGGAGGGTTTGGCACCGGGGAGCTGTTTTTT	CASSPGGFGTGELFF
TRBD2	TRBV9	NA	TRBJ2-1	TGTGCCAGCAGCTCAAGCGGGGCCTACAATGAGCAGTTCTTC	CASSSSGAYNEQFF
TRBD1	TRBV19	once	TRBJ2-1	TGTGCCAGTAGTATAGTAGGCAGGGGGCTCTCCTACAATGAGCAGTTCTTC	CASSIVGRGLSYNEQFF
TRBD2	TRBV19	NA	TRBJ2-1	TGTGCCAGTAGTATACGAGGACTAGCGGATTCCAATGAGCAGTTCTTC	CASSIRGLADSNEQFF
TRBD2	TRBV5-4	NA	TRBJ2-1	TGTGCCAGCAGCTCGGGGGGACTAGCGGGAGTCCATGAGCAGTTCTTC	CASSSGGLAGVHEQFF
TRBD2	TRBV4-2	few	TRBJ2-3	TGTGCCAGCAGCCAAGATCGGGGGGGAGGGGCAGATACGCAGTATTTT	CASSQDRGGGADTQYF
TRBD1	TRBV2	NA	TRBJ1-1	TGTGCCAGCAGTGACCGTACAGGGGGCTCTGAAGCTTTCTTT	CASSDRTGGSEAFF
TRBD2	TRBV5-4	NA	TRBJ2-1	TGTGCCAGCAGCACGGGACTAGCGGGAAGTGATGAGCAGTTCTTC	CASSTGLAGSDEQFF
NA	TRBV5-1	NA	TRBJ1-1	TGCGCCAGCAGCTTGGTCCAGGGCAGCCGGAACACTGAAGCTTTCTTT	CASSLVQGSRNTEAFF
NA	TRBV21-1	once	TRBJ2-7	TGTGCCAGCACCGCCCTAGGGGTACTAAACGAGCAGTACTTC	CASTALGVLNEQYF
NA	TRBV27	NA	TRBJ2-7	TGTGCCAGCAGTTTATGGCGGGGCTCCTACGAGCAGTACTTC	CASSLWRGSYEQYF
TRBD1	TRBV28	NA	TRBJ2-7	TGTGCCAGCAGCCGGGACAGGGTTGTCCACGAGCAGTACTTC	CASSRDRVVHEQYF
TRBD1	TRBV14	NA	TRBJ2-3	TGTGCCAGCAGCCAAGGGGACAGGAGCACAGATACGCAGTATTTT	CASSQGDRSTDTQYF
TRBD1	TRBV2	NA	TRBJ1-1	TGTGCCAGCAGTAAAGACAGGGCCCGAGAAGCTTTCTTT	CASSKDRAREAFF
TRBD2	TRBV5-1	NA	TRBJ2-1	TGCGCCAGCAGCGCCCTTGGGGGGAGGGCCGTAGCTAATGAGCAGTTCTTC	CASSALGGRAVANEQFF
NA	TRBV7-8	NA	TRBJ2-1	TGTGCCAGCAGCCCGAGGGACACCCGAACGTATGGTGAGCAGTTCTTC	CASSPRDTRTYGEQFF
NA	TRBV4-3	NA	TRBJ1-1	TGCGCCAGCAGCCAAGGCAGGGCAGCTTTCTTT	CASSQGRAAFF